This TCR beta chain was sequenced during a study of naive and memory T cell subsets. Treatment: skin biopsy from PPD injection site in Mantoux-positive individual. The library had UMIs added by 3' ligation of an oligonucleotide to TCR cDNA. The germline V gene has CDR1 LGHNA and CDR2 YNFKEQ. V lost 0 bases and J 12 bases, leaving 15 bases between the germline ends. The CDR3 totals 13 residues. The table lists this clonotype with many counts. Ligated cDNA underwent four rounds of PCR with nested alpha and beta constant region primers and SP2. TCRdb itself ran the UMI-ligation and nested PCR reads through MiXCR, one entry per CDR3 protein. The profile shows about 14,000 distinct CDR3 sequences, around 5.2% of them singletons.

The sequences come from skin, collected from a tuberculin skin test site. The chain is built from TRBV4-2 and TRBJ2-7, with D maybe TRBD1 (6 bases). The source is an adult in good health. The CDR3: CASSQEAQDRRYF. DNA of the CDR3: TGTGCCAGCAGCCAAGAGGCCCAGGACAGAAGGTACTTC.